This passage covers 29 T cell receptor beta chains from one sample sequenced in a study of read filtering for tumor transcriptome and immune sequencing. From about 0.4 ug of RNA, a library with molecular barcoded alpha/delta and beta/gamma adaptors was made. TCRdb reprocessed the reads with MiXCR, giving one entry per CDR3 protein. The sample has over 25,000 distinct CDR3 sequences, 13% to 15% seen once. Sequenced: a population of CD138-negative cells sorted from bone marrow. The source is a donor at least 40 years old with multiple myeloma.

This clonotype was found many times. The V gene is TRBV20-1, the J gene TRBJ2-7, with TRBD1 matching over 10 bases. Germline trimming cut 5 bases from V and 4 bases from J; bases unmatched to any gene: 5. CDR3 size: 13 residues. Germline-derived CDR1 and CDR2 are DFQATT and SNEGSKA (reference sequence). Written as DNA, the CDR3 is TGCAGTGCTCCCCGGACAGGGGGTTACGAGCAGTACTTC. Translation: CSAPRTGGYEQYF.

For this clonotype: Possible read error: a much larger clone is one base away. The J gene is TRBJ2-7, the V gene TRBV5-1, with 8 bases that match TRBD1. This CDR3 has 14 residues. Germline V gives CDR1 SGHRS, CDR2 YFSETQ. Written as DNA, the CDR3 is TGCGCCTGCAGCTTGACAGGGGATGCCTACGAGCAGTACTTC. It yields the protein CACSLTGDAYEQYF.

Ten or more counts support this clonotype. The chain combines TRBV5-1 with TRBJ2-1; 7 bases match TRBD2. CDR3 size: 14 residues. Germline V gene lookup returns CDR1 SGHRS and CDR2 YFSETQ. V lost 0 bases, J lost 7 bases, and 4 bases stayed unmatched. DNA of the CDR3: TGCGCCAGCAGCTTGGAACGGGAGGAAAATGAGCAGTTCTTC. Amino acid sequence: CASSLEREENEQFF.

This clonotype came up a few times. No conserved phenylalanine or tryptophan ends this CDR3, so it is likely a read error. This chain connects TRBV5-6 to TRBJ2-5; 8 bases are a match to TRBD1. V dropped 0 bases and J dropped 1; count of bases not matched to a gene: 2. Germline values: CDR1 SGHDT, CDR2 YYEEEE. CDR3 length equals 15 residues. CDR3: CASSLVTGAQETQYS. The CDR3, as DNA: TGTGCCAGCAGCTTGGTGACAGGGGCCCAAGAGACCCAGTACTCC.

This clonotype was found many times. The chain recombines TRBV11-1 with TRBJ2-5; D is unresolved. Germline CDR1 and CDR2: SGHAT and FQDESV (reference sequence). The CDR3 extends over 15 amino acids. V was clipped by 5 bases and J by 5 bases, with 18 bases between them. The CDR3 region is CASSPQPTVTETQYF. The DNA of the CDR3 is TGTGCCAGCAGCCCCCAACCGACGGTGACGGAGACCCAGTACTTC. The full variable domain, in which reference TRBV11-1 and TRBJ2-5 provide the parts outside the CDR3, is EAEVAQSPRYKITEKSQAVAFWCDPISGHATLYWYRQILGQGPELLVQFQDESVVDDSQLPKDRFSAERLKGVDSTLKIQPAELGDSAMYLCASSPQPTVTETQYFGPGTRLLVL.

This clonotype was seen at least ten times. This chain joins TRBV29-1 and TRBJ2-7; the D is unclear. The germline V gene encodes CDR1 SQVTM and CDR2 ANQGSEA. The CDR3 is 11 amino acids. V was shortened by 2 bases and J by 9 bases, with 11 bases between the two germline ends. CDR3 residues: CSVELGRRQYF. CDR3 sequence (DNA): TGCAGCGTTGAATTGGGCCGCCGGCAGTACTTC.

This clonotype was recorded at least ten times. DNA for the CDR3: TGTGCCAGCAGAAGGACAGGGAAATCTGAAGCTTTCTTT. Its protein is CASRRTGKSEAFF. The V call is TRBV28, the J call TRBJ1-1; 8 bases align to TRBD1. CDR3 length: 13 residues. CDR1 and CDR2 from the germline V gene are MDHEN and SYDVKM. The trim removed 6 bases at V and 6 bases at J, leaving 6 bases unmatched. Looking up the rest from reference TRBV28 and TRBJ1-1 gives the full variable domain: DVKVTQSSRYLVKRTGEKVFLECVQDMDHENMFWYRQDPGLGLRLIYFSYDVKMKEKGDIPEGYSVSREKKERFSLILESASTNQTSMYLCASRRTGKSEAFFGQGTRLTVV.

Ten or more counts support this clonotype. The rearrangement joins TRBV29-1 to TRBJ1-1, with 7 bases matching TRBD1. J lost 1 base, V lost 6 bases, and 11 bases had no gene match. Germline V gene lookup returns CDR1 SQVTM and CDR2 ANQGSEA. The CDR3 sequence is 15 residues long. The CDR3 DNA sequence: TGCAGCGTAGTAGTTATGGGACAGACGAACACTGAAGCTTTCTTT. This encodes CSVVVMGQTNTEAFF.

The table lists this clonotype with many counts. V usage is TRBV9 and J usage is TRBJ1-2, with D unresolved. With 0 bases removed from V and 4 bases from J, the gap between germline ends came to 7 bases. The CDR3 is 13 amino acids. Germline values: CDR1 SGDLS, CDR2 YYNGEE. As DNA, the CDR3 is TGTGCCAGCAGCGTAGGAGCACCCTATGGCTACACCTTC. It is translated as CASSVGAPYGYTF.

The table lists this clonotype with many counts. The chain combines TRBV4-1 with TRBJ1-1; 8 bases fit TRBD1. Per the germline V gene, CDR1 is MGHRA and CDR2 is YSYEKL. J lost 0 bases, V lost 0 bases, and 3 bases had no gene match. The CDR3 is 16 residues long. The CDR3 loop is CASSQDRDRLNTEAFF. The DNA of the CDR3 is TGCGCCAGCAGCCAAGACCGGGACAGGTTGAACACTGAAGCTTTCTTT.

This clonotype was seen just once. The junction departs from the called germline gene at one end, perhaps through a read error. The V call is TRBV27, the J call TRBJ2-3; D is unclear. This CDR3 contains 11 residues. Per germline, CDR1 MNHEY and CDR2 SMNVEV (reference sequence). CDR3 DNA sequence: TGTGCCAGCCGCACCACAGATAGGCAGTATTTT. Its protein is CASRTTDRQYF.

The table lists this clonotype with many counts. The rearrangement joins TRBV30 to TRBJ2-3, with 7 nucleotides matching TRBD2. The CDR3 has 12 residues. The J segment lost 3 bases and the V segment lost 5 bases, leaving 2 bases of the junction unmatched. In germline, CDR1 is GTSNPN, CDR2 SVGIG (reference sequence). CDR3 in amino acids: CAWRGSTDTQYF. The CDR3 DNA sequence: TGTGCCTGGCGCGGGAGTACAGATACGCAGTATTTT.

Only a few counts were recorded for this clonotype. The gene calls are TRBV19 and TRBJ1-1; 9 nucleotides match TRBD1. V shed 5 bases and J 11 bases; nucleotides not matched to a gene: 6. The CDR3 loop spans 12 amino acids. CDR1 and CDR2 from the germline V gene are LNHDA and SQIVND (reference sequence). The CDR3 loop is CASSARDRDAFF. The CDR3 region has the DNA TGTGCCAGTAGTGCCCGGGACAGGGACGCTTTCTTT.

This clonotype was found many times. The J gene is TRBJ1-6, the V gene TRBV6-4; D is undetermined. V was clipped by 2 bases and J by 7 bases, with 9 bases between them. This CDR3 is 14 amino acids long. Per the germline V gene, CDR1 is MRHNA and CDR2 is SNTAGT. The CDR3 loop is CASSDEGGNSPLHF. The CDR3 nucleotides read TGTGCCAGCAGTGACGAGGGTGGGAATTCACCCCTCCACTTT.

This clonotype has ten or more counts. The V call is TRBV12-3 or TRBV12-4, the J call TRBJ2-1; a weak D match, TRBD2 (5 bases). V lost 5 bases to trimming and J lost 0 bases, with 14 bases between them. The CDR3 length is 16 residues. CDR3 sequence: CASSGSGTSSYNEQFF. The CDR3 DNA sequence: TGTGCCAGCAGTGGGAGCGGAACTAGCTCCTACAATGAGCAGTTCTTC.

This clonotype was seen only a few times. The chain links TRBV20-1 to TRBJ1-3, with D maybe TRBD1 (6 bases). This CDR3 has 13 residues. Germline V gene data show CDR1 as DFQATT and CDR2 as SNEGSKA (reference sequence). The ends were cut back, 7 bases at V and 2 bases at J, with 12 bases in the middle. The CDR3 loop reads CSVTGKAGNTIYF. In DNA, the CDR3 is TGCAGTGTCACAGGGAAGGCTGGAAACACCATATATTTT.

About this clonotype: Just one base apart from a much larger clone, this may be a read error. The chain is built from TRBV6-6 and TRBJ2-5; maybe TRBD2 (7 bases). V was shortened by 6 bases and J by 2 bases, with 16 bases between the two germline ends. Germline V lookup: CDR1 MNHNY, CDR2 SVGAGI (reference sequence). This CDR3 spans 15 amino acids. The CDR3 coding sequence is TGTGCCAGCAGCCACCGGGGGGACATACAAGAGACCCAGTACTTC. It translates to CASSHRGDIQETQYF.

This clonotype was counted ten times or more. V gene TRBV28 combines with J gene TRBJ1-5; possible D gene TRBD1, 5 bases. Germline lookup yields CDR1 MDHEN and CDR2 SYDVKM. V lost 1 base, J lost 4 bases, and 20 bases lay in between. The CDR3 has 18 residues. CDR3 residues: CASSLSGGTRGKNQPQHF. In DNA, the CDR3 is TGTGCCAGCAGTTTATCGGGGGGGACCCGGGGTAAAAATCAGCCCCAGCATTTT.

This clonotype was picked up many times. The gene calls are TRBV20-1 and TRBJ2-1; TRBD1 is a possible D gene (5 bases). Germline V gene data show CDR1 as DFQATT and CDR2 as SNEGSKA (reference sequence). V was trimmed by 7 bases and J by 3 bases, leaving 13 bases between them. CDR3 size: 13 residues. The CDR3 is CSGGRPNYNEQFF. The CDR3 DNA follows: TGCAGTGGGGGCCGGCCGAACTACAATGAGCAGTTCTTC.

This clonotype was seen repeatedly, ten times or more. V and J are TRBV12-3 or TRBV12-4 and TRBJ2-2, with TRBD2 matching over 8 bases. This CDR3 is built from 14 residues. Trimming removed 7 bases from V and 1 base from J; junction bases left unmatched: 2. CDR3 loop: CASTLAGNTGELFF. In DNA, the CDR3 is TGTGCCAGCACCCTAGCGGGGAACACCGGGGAGCTGTTTTTT.

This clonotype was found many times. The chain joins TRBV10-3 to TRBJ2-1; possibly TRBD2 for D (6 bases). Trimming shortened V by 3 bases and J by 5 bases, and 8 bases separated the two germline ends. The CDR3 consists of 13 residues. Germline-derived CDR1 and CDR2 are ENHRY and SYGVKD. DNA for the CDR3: TGTGCCATCAGTGACAGGGAGGACAATGAGCAGTTCTTC. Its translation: CAISDREDNEQFF.

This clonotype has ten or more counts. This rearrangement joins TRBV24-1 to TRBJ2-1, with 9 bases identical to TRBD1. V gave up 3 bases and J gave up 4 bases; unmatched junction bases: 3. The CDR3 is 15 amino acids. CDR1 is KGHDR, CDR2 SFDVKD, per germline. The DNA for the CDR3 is TGTGCCACCAGTGATAGGGACAGGGCTTACAATGAGCAGTTCTTC. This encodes CATSDRDRAYNEQFF.

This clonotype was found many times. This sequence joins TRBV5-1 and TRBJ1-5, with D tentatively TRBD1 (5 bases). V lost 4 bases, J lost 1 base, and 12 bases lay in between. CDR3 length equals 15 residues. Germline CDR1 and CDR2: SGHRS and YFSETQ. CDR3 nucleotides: TGCGCCAGCAGCCCTCTGGGGACGAGCAATCAGCCCCAGCATTTT. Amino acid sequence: CASSPLGTSNQPQHF.

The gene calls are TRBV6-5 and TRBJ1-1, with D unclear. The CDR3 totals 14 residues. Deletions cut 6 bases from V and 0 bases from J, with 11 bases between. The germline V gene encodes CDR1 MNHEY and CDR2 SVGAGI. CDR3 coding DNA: TGTGCCAGCAGGTACGAAGGGATGAACACTGAAGCTTTCTTT. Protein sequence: CASRYEGMNTEAFF.

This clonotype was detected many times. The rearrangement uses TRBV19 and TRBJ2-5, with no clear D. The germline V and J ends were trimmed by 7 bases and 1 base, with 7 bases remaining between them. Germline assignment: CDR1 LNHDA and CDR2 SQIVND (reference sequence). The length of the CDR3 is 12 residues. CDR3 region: CASKECQETQYF. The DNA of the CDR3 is TGTGCCAGTAAGGAGTGCCAAGAGACCCAGTACTTC. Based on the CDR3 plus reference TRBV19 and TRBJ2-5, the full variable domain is DGGITQSPKYLFRKEGQNVTLSCEQNLNHDAMYWYRQDPGQGLRLIYYSQIVNDFQKGDIAEGYSVSREKKESFPLTVTSAQKNPTAFYLCASKECQETQYFGPGTRLLVL.

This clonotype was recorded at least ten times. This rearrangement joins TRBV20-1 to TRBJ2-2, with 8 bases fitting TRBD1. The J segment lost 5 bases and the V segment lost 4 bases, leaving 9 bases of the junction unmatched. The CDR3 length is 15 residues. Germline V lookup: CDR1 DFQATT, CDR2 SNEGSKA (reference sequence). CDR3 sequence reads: CSAIRQGKDTGELFF. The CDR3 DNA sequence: TGCAGTGCTATCCGACAGGGGAAGGATACCGGGGAGCTGTTTTTT.

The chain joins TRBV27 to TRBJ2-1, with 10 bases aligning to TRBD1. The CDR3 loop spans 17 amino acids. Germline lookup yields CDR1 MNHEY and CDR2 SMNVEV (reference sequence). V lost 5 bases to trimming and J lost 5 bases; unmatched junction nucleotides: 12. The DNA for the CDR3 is TGTGCCAGCAGTCCCTGGGGTGGGGACAGGGGCCACAATGAGCAGTTCTTC. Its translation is CASSPWGGDRGHNEQFF.

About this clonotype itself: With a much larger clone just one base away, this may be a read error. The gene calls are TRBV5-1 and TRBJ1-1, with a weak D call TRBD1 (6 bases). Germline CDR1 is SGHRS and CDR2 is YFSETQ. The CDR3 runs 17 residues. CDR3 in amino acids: CASSLSGTTLRGTGAFF. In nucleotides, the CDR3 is TGCGCCAGCAGCTTGTCCGGGACAACCCTCAGAGGCACTGGAGCTTTCTTT. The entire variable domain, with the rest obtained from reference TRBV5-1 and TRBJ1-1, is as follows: KAGVTQTPRYLIKTRGQQVTLSCSPISGHRSVSWYQQTPGQGLQFLFEYFSETQRNKGNFPGRFSGRQFSNSRSEMNVSTLELGDSALYLCASSLSGTTLRGTGAFFGQGTRLTVV.

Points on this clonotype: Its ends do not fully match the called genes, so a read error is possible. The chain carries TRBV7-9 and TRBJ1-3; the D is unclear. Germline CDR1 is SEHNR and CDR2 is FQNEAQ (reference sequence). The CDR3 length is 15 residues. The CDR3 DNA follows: TGTGCCAGTGGCAGTGAGTCGGTAGCTGGAAACACCATATGTTTT. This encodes CASGSESVAGNTICF.